A single sample gave rise to the 27 T cell receptor beta chains below, sequenced in a study of early T cells in non-severe SARS-CoV-2 infection. TCRdb re-derived calls from the 5' RACE reads in MiXCR, one entry per CDR3 protein. The table includes about 80,000 distinct CDR3 sequences, 10% to 15% detected once. The source material was whole blood. Receptors originate from an adult who was a healthcare worker with PCR-confirmed SARS-CoV-2 infection or an uninfected control (not recorded which).

V usage is TRBV11-2 and J usage is TRBJ2-5; D tentatively fits TRBD1 or TRBD2 (5 bases each). Germline V gene data show CDR1 as SGHAT and CDR2 as FQNNGV. V was clipped by 7 bases and J by 5 bases, with 11 bases between them. There are 12 residues in the CDR3. CDR3 nucleotides: TGTGCCAGCACTAGAGGGGAGGAGACCCAGTACTTC. Amino acids: CASTRGEETQYF. Full variable domain (outside the CDR3, taken from reference TRBV11-2 and TRBJ2-5): EAGVAQSPRYKIIEKRQSVAFWCNPISGHATLYWYQQILGQGPKLLIQFQNNGVVDDSQLPKDRFSAERLKGVDSTLKIQPAKLEDSAVYLCASTRGEETQYFGPGTRLLVL.

This clonotype has only a few counts. The missing conserved phenylalanine or tryptophan at the end of this CDR3 makes a read error likely. V usage is TRBV27 and J usage is TRBJ1-2; 10 bases are a match to TRBD1. Germline V gives CDR1 MNHEY, CDR2 SMNVEV (reference sequence). V was pared by 7 bases and J by 1 base, with 15 bases of the junction left unmatched. The CDR3 is made up of 18 amino acids. The CDR3 is CASTPARTGGGYNYGYTS. DNA for the CDR3: TGTGCCAGCACCCCTGCGAGGACAGGGGGTGGCTATAACTATGGCTACACCTCC.

The chain recombines TRBV7-3 with TRBJ1-1, with TRBD1 matching 8 bases. The junction had 3 bases not matched to a gene; V was cut back by 2 bases and J by 1 base. Germline V lookup: CDR1 SGHTA, CDR2 FQGTGA. The CDR3 runs to 15 residues. The CDR3 DNA is TGTGCCAGCAGCTTATTAGGACAGGGGAACACTGAAGCTTTCTTT. Encoded protein: CASSLLGQGNTEAFF.

This clonotype was seen ten or more times. The chain links TRBV5-1 to TRBJ2-2; tentative D call: TRBD1 (6 bases). Trimming took 4 bases from V and 6 from J, leaving 13 bases between them. This CDR3 is 14 amino acids long. Germline CDR1 and CDR2: SGHRS and YFSETQ. CDR3 bases: TGCGCCAGCAGCACATCCGGGACACCCGGGGAGCTGTTTTTT. It codes for CASSTSGTPGELFF.

The table lists this clonotype with many counts. The chain uses TRBV28 and TRBJ2-7, with D perhaps matching TRBD1 (6 bases). Germline V lookup: CDR1 MDHEN, CDR2 SYDVKM. Trimming took off 6 bases at V and 7 bases at J, with 13 bases between the two ends. The CDR3 runs to 12 residues. This chain's CDR3 is CASRPTGREQYF. The CDR3 DNA sequence: TGTGCCAGCAGGCCAACAGGGCGAGAGCAGTACTTC.

This clonotype is a singleton in its sample. The V gene is TRBV28, the J gene TRBJ2-1; D might be TRBD2 (6 bases). V was pared by 5 bases and J by 8 bases, with 25 bases between. CDR1 is MDHEN and CDR2 is SYDVKM in the germline V gene. The CDR3 sequence is 17 residues long. The CDR3: CASSARDSWGKSDEQFF. The CDR3 bases are TGTGCCAGCAGTGCCCGGGACTCCTGGGGGAAAAGCGATGAGCAGTTCTTC.

This clonotype showed up many times. V and J are TRBV28 and TRBJ2-3, with 14 bases matching TRBD2. The CDR3 sequence is 16 residues long. V gave up 5 bases and J gave up 3 bases; unmatched junction bases: 4. Germline loops: CDR1 MDHEN, CDR2 SYDVKM. The CDR3 bases are TGTGCCAGCAGTCCATGGACTAGCGGGAGGACAGATACGCAGTATTTT. This gives the protein CASSPWTSGRTDTQYF.

A few counts support this clonotype. The V and J genes are TRBV20-1 and TRBJ1-2, with 9 positions matching TRBD1. V shed 4 bases and J 4 bases; nucleotides not matched to a gene: 19. Germline V gene lookup returns CDR1 DFQATT and CDR2 SNEGSKA (reference sequence). This CDR3 is 18 amino acids long. The chain's CDR3 is CSATEQGAGGLASYGYTF. The CDR3 DNA sequence: TGCAGTGCTACTGAACAGGGGGCCGGGGGCTTAGCTTCCTATGGCTACACCTTC.

The V call is TRBV18, the J call TRBJ2-7, with D possibly being TRBD1 (6 bases). The V end lost 6 bases, the J end lost 6 bases, and 15 bases lay between the germline ends. CDR3 length: 13 amino acids. The V gene's germline CDR1 is KGHSH and CDR2 LQKENI. CDR3 sequence reads: CASSSGVATEQYF. Here the CDR3 DNA reads TGTGCCAGCTCGTCAGGGGTGGCGACCGAGCAGTACTTC.

This clonotype has only a few counts. The genes are TRBV9 and TRBJ2-7, with 9 bases fitting TRBD2. Germline-derived CDR1 and CDR2 are SGDLS and YYNGEE. Germline trimming cut 4 bases from V and 12 bases from J; bases unmatched to any gene: 11. This CDR3 is built from 13 residues. CDR3 bases: TGTGCCAGCAGCCCCGGACTAGCGCAGACTACGTACTTC. Translated, it gives CASSPGLAQTTYF.

The sample holds many counts of this clonotype. This chain uses TRBV2 with TRBJ2-7, with TRBD1 matching 7 bases. The CDR3 is 14 amino acids. Looked up from germline, CDR1 is SNHLY and CDR2 is FYNNEI. V shed 1 base, J shed 2 bases, and the junction held 2 bases outside the gene matches. CDR3 nucleotide sequence: TGTGCCAGCAGTGAAGGGGACAGACCCTACGAGCAGTACTTC. Translating gives CASSEGDRPYEQYF.

V usage is TRBV3-1 and J usage is TRBJ2-7; D gene ambiguous. V was pared by 4 bases and J by 2 bases, with 9 bases between. The CDR3 runs to 13 residues. Germline V gives CDR1 LGHDT, CDR2 YNNKEL (reference sequence). CDR3 sequence (DNA): TGTGCCAGCAGCCCCTCCGGTACCTACGAGCAGTACTTC. It specifies CASSPSGTYEQYF.

In this sample, this clonotype turned up once. The V call is TRBV28, the J call TRBJ2-7, with 8 bases matching TRBD2. CDR1 and CDR2 (germline): MDHEN, SYDVKM. Unmatched junction bases numbered 10, after V lost 5 bases and J lost 4 bases. The length of the CDR3 is 15 residues. The CDR3 DNA is TGTGCCAGCAGTCCCCGGGGGGGCATGAAGTACGAGCAGTACTTC. Encoded protein: CASSPRGGMKYEQYF. The full variable domain, completed using reference TRBV28 and TRBJ2-7, is DVKVTQSSRYLVKRTGEKVFLECVQDMDHENMFWYRQDPGLGLRLIYFSYDVKMKEKGDIPEGYSVSREKKERFSLILESASTNQTSMYLCASSPRGGMKYEQYFGPGTRLTVT.

The chain joins TRBV20-1 to TRBJ1-4; TRBD1 matches at 8 bases. Trimming at V came to 5 bases and at J to 4 bases, leaving 3 bases not matched to a gene. Germline lookup yields CDR1 DFQATT and CDR2 SNEGSKA (reference sequence). The CDR3 is made up of 13 amino acids. The CDR3 reads CSAQQGVNEKLFF. The CDR3 DNA reads TGCAGTGCTCAACAGGGGGTTAATGAAAAACTGTTTTTT.

This clonotype was counted many times. The J gene is TRBJ2-1, the V gene TRBV5-4, with TRBD1 matching over 8 bases. J lost 16 bases, V lost 2 bases, and 8 bases had no gene match. The CDR3 has 12 amino acids. CDR1 and CDR2 (germline): SGHNT, YYREEE (reference sequence). CDR3 sequence reads: CASSFRDGQGFF. As DNA, the CDR3 is TGTGCCAGCAGCTTTAGAGATGGACAGGGATTCTTC.

The count of this clonotype is one. The rearrangement uses TRBV2 and TRBJ2-5; 8 bases line up with TRBD1. The CDR3 sequence is 14 residues long. After removal of 6 bases from V and 5 bases from J, the junction contained 8 bases not matched to a gene. Looked up from germline, CDR1 is SNHLY and CDR2 is FYNNEI. The CDR3 protein is CASSRQGRAETQYF. In DNA form, the CDR3 reads TGTGCCAGCAGCCGACAGGGGCGGGCGGAGACCCAGTACTTC.

This clonotype was seen repeatedly, ten times or more. The rearrangement joins TRBV29-1 to TRBJ2-3; possibly TRBD2 for D (6 bases). Trimming took 4 bases from V and 6 from J, leaving 11 bases between them. The germline gives CDR1 SQVTM, CDR2 ANQGSEA. The CDR3 has 12 amino acids. The chain's CDR3 is CSVAGGRDTQYF. In DNA, the CDR3 is TGCAGCGTTGCCGGAGGGCGGGATACGCAGTATTTT.

This rearrangement joins TRBV5-1 to TRBJ2-2; D may be TRBD2 (5 bases). V lost 0 bases to trimming and J lost 3 bases, with 9 bases between them. CDR1 is SGHRS and CDR2 is YFSETQ in the germline V gene. The CDR3 has 15 amino acids. The CDR3 protein is CASSLGYGDTGELFF. CDR3 in DNA: TGCGCCAGCAGCTTGGGTTACGGGGACACCGGGGAGCTGTTTTTT.

This clonotype showed up many times. V gene TRBV5-5 combines with J gene TRBJ1-4; D possibly corresponds to TRBD1 (5 bases). The length of the CDR3 is 16 residues. With 0 bases removed from V and 1 base from J, the gap between germline ends came to 10 bases. Germline V CDR1 and CDR2: SGHKS, YYEKEE (reference sequence). The DNA of the CDR3 is TGTGCCAGCAGCTTGGAAAGGGGAGGAACTAATGAAAAACTGTTTTTT. It translates to CASSLERGGTNEKLFF.

This clonotype was seen many times. The V and J genes are TRBV24-1 and TRBJ2-3; 7 nucleotides match TRBD2. The CDR3 has 17 residues. The V and J ends lost 3 bases and 4 bases, in that order; junction bases with no gene match: 12. Per the germline V gene, CDR1 is KGHDR and CDR2 is SFDVKD. CDR3 sequence (DNA): TGTGCCACCAGTGATACCCCTCAGGCGGGAGCGGCAGATACGCAGTATTTT. Translated: CATSDTPQAGAADTQYF.

The rearrangement joins TRBV7-9 to TRBJ2-1; D is ambiguous. The CDR3 extends over 15 amino acids. V shed 5 bases and J shed 4 bases, with 15 bases lying between them. Germline assignment: CDR1 SEHNR and CDR2 FQNEAQ (reference sequence). This chain's CDR3 is CASSPMGHIYNEQFF. For the CDR3, the DNA is TGTGCCAGCAGCCCTATGGGTCATATTTACAATGAGCAGTTCTTC.

This clonotype was seen a few times. The chain couples TRBV9 to TRBJ1-1; tentative D call: TRBD1 (5 bases). Trimming shortened V by 3 bases and J by 1 base, and 13 bases separated the two germline ends. CDR3 size: 15 residues. Germline-derived CDR1 and CDR2 are SGDLS and YYNGEE. As DNA, the CDR3 is TGTGCCAGCAGCGCCCACCGAGGGGCGAACACTGAAGCTTTCTTT. Protein: CASSAHRGANTEAFF.

V usage is TRBV7-8 and J usage is TRBJ1-2; D call uncertain. Germline V gene data show CDR1 as SGHVS and CDR2 as FQNEAQ. CDR3 length: 14 residues. Trimming cost V 0 bases and J 0 bases, with 5 bases left between them. For the CDR3, the DNA is TGTGCCAGCAGCTTAGCGAAGGCTAACTATGGCTACACCTTC. Protein sequence: CASSLAKANYGYTF.

This clonotype has only a few counts. The chain is built from TRBV29-1 and TRBJ2-1, with 10 nucleotides matching TRBD2. Trimming took 6 bases from V and 1 from J; bases not matched to a gene: 12. Germline V CDR1 and CDR2: SQVTM, ANQGSEA. The CDR3 has 17 residues. Here the CDR3 reads CSVPGLALGGSYNEQFF. CDR3 DNA sequence: TGCAGCGTGCCGGGACTAGCGTTAGGGGGGTCCTACAATGAGCAGTTCTTC.

This clonotype was found a few times. The chain links TRBV11-1 to TRBJ2-5; 13 nucleotides agree with TRBD2. The trim removed 5 bases at V and 2 bases at J, leaving 5 bases unmatched. The CDR3 has 16 residues. Germline loops: CDR1 SGHAT, CDR2 FQDESV (reference sequence). In DNA form, the CDR3 reads TGTGCCAGCAGCCGCGGACTAGCGGGGGTTCAAGAGACCCAGTACTTC. Protein: CASSRGLAGVQETQYF.

This clonotype was observed a handful of times. The rearrangement joins TRBV27 to TRBJ1-1; no clear D gene. Germline V CDR1 and CDR2: MNHEY, SMNVEV (reference sequence). The CDR3 length is 15 residues. Trimming cost V 6 bases and J 0 bases, with 14 bases left between them. CDR3 protein: CASRHVQFMNTEAFF. The CDR3 DNA is TGTGCCAGCAGACACGTCCAGTTTATGAACACTGAAGCTTTCTTT.

This clonotype was seen many times. This sequence joins TRBV20-1 and TRBJ2-7, with 8 bases fitting TRBD1. CDR1 and CDR2 from the germline V gene are DFQATT and SNEGSKA (reference sequence). The CDR3 has 13 amino acids. V gave up 3 bases and J gave up 3 bases; unmatched junction bases: 4. The CDR3 reads CSASRDRGYEQYF. CDR3 DNA: TGCAGTGCTAGTCGCGACAGGGGCTACGAGCAGTACTTC.